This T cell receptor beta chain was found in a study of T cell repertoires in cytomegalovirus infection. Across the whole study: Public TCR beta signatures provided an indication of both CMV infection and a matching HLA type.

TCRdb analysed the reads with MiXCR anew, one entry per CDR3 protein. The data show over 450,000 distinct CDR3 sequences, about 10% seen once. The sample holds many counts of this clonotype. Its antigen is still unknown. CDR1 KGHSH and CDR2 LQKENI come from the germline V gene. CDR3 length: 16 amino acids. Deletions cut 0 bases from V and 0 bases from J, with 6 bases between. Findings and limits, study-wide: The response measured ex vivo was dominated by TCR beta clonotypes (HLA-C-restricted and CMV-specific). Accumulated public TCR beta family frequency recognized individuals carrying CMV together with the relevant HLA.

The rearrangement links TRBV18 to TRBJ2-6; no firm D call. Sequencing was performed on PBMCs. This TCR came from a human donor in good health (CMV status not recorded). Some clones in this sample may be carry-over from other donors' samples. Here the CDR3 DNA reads TGTGCCAGCTCACCACCTCGAGGCTCTGGGGCCAACGTCCTGACTTTC. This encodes CASSPPRGSGANVLTF.